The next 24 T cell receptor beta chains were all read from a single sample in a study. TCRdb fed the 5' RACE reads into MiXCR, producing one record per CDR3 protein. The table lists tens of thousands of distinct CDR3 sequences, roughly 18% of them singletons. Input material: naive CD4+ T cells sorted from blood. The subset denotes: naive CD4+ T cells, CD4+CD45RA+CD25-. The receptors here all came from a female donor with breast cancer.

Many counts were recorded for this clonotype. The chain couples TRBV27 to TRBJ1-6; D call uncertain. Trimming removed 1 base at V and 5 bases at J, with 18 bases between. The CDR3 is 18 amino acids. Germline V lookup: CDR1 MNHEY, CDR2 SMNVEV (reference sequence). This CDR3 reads CASSLFGPGSANNSPLHF. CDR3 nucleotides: TGTGCCAGCAGTTTATTCGGCCCAGGATCCGCTAATAATTCACCCCTCCACTTT.

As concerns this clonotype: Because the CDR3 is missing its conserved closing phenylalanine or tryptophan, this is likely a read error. The CDR3 is CASSSGQGSEQYL. CDR3 nucleotide sequence: TGTGCCAGCAGCTCAGGACAGGGCAGCGAGCAGTACCTC. The chain carries TRBV7-9 and TRBJ2-7; 8 bases map to TRBD1. Unmatched junction bases numbered 5, after V lost 4 bases and J lost 6 bases. Germline V gives CDR1 SEHNR, CDR2 FQNEAQ (reference sequence). The length of the CDR3 is 13 residues.

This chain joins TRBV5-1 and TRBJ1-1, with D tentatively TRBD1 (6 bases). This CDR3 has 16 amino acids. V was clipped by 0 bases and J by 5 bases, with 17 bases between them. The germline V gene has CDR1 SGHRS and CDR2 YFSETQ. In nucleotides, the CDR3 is TGCGCCAGCAGCTTGGAATTGGGGGGGCGCCGGACTGAAGCTTTCTTT. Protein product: CASSLELGGRRTEAFF.

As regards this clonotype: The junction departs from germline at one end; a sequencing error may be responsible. The CDR3 sequence is CSSSLITRSGELFF. In nucleotides, the CDR3 is TGTTCCAGCAGCTTGATTACTAGGTCCGGGGAGCTGTTTTTT. This chain joins TRBV5-6 and TRBJ2-2, with a possible D match to TRBD2 (5 bases). Germline-derived CDR1 and CDR2 are SGHDT and YYEEEE. This CDR3 has 14 amino acids.

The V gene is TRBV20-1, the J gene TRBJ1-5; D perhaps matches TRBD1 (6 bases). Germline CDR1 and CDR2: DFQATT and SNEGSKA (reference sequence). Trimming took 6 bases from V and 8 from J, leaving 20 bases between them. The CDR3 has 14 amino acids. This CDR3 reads CSASYRDIGKPQHF. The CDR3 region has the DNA TGCAGTGCGAGCTACCGGGACATTGGTAAGCCCCAGCATTTT.

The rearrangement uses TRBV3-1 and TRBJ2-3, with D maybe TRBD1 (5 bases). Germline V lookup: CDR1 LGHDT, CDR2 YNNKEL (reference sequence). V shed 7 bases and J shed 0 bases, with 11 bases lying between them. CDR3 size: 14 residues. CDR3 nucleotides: TGTGCCAGCAACGATAGGGGAAGCACAGATACGCAGTATTTT. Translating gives CASNDRGSTDTQYF.

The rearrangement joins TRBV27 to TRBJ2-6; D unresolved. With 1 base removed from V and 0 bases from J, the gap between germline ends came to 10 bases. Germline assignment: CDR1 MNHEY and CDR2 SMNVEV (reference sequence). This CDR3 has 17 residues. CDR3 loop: CASSLLGRFSGANVLTF. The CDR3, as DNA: TGTGCCAGCAGTTTATTAGGCAGATTCTCTGGGGCCAACGTCCTGACTTTC.

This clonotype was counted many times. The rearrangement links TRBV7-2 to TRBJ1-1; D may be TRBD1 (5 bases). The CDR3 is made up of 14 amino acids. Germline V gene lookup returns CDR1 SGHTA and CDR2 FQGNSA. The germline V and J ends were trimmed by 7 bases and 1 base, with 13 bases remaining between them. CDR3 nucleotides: TGTGCCAGCAAATGGGACCGCTCGAACACTGAAGCTTTCTTT. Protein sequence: CASKWDRSNTEAFF.

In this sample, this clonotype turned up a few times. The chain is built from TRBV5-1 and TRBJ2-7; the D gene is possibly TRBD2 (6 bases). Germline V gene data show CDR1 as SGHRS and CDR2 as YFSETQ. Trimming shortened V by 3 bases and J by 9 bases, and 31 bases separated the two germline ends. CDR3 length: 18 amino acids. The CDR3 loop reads CASSSGGYLRQGNYRQYF. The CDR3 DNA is TGCGCCAGCAGCTCCGGAGGGTACCTTCGGCAGGGAAACTATCGGCAGTACTTC.

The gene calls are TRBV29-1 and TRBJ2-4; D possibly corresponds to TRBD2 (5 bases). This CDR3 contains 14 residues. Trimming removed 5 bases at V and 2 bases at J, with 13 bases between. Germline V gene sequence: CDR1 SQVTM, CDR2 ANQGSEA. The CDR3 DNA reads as TGCAGCGTTCAGGAGGCGGATACCAAAAACATTCAGTACTTC. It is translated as CSVQEADTKNIQYF.

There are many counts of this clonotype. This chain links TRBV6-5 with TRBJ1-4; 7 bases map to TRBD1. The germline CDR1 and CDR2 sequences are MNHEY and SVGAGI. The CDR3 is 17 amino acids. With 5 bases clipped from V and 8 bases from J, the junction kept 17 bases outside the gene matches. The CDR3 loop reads CASSISTGTEGVEKLFF. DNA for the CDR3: TGTGCCAGCAGTATATCGACAGGGACGGAGGGAGTGGAAAAACTGTTTTTT.

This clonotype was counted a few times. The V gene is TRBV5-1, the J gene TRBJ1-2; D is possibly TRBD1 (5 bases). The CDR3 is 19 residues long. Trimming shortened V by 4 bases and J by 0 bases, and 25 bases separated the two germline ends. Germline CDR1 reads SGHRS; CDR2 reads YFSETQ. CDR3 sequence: CASSQSLGEKTAPNYGYTF. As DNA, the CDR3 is TGCGCCAGCAGCCAGTCACTTGGGGAGAAGACAGCCCCTAACTATGGCTACACCTTC.

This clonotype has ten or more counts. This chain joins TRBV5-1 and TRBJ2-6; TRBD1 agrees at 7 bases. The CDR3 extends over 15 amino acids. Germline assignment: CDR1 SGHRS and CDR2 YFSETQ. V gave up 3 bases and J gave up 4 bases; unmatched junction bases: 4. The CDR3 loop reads CASSYTGAGANVLTF. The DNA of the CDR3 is TGCGCCAGCAGCTATACAGGGGCCGGGGCCAACGTCCTGACTTTC. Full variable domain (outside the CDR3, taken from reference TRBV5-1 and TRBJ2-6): KAGVTQTPRYLIKTRGQQVTLSCSPISGHRSVSWYQQTPGQGLQFLFEYFSETQRNKGNFPGRFSGRQFSNSRSEMNVSTLELGDSALYLCASSYTGAGANVLTFGAGSRLTVL.

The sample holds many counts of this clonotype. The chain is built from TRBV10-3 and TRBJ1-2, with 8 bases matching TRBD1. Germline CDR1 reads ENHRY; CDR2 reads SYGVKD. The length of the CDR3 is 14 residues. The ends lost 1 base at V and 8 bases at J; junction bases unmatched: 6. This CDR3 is CAISEFLGQEGYTF. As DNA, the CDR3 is TGTGCCATCAGTGAGTTCCTGGGACAGGAGGGCTACACCTTC.

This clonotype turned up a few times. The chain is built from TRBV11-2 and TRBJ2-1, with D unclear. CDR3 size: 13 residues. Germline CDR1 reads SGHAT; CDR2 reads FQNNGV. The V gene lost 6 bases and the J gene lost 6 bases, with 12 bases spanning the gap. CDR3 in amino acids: CASRGKRINEQFF. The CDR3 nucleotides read TGTGCCAGCAGGGGGAAACGGATCAATGAGCAGTTCTTC.

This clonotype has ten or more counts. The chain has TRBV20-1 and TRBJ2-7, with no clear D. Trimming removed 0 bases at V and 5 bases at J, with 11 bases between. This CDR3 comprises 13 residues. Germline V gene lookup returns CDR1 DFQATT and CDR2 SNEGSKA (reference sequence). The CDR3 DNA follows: TGCAGTGCTAGAGACCCCGTGCGGAACGAGCAGTACTTC. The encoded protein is CSARDPVRNEQYF.

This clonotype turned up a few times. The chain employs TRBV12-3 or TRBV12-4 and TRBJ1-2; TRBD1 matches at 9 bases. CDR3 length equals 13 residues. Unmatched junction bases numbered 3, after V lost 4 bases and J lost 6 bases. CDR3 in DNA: TGTGCCAGCAGTTCGAGGACAGGGGATGGCTACACCTTC. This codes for CASSSRTGDGYTF.

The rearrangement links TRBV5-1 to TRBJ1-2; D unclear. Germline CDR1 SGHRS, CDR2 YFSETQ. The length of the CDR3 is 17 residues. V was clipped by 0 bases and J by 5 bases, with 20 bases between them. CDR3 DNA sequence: TGCGCCAGCAGCTTGGATCCGGCAGGCCAACATATTTATGGCTACACCTTC. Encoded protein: CASSLDPAGQHIYGYTF. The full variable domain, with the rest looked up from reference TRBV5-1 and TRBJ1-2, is KAGVTQTPRYLIKTRGQQVTLSCSPISGHRSVSWYQQTPGQGLQFLFEYFSETQRNKGNFPGRFSGRQFSNSRSEMNVSTLELGDSALYLCASSLDPAGQHIYGYTFGSGTRLTVV.

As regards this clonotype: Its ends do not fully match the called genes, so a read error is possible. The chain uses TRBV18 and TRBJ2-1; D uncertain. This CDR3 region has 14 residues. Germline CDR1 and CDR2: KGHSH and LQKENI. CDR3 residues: CASSPALSYNERFF. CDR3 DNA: TGTGCCAGCTCACCAGCACTTTCTTACAATGAGCGGTTCTTC.

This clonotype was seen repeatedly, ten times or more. The CDR3 coding sequence is TGTGCCAGCAGCCGGGACGGACCCTATGGCTACACCTTC. Protein: CASSRDGPYGYTF. The chain joins TRBV7-3 to TRBJ1-2; weak D call: TRBD1 (5 bases). The germline gives CDR1 SGHTA, CDR2 FQGTGA. CDR3 length: 13 residues. V lost 5 bases and J 4 bases, leaving 11 bases between the germline ends.

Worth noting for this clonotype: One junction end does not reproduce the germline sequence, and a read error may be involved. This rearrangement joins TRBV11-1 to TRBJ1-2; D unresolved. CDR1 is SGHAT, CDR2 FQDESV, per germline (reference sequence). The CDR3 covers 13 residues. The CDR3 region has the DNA TGTGCCGGCAGCCCCCTCGGCAGCTATGGCTACACCTTC. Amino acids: CAGSPLGSYGYTF. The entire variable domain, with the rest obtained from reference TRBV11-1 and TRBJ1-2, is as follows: EAEVAQSPRYKITEKSQAVAFWCDPISGHATLYWYRQILGQGPELLVQFQDESVVDDSQLPKDRFSAERLKGVDSTLKIQPAELGDSAMYLCAGSPLGSYGYTFGSGTRLTVV.

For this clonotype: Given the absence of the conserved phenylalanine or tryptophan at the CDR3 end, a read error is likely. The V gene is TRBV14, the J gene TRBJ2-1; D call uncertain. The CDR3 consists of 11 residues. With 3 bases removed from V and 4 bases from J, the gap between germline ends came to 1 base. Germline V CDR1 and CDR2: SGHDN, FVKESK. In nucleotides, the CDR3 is TGTGCCAGCAGCCAGTACAATGAGCAGTTCCTC. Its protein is CASSQYNEQFL.

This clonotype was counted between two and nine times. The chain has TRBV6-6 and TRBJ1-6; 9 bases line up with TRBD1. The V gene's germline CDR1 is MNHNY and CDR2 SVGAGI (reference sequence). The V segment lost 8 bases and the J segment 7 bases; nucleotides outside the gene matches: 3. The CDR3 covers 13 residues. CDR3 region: CASRDRANSPLHF. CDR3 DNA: TGTGCCAGCCGGGACAGGGCCAATTCACCCCTCCACTTT.

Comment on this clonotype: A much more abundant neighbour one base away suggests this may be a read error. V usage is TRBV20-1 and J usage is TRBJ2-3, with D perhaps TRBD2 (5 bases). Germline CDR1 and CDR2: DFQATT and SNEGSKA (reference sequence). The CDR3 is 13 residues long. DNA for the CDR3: TGCGGTGCTAGCCAGGACCTCACAGATACGCAGTATTTT. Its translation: CGASQDLTDTQYF.